What follows describes a single TCR beta chain. This same CDR3 is encoded by further DNA sequences in the sample. The protocol was immunoSEQ multiplex PCR, while the TCRdb copy is restricted to in-frame clones and leaves out a portion. The table has around 2.5 million clones, over 85% seen once. These data originate in a study of shared clonotypes between healthy human individuals. V shed 0 bases and J shed 1 base, with 3 bases lying between them. Germline V gives CDR1 MNHNS, CDR2 SASEGT. The CDR3 contains 13 residues. The chain carries TRBV6-1 and TRBJ1-1; D unclear. The sequence was obtained from a man younger than 35 in good health. Some clones in this sample may be carry-over from other donors' samples. Sequencing used naive CD4+ T cells from PBMCs. Subset meaning: CD45RA+ positively selected. The CDR3 protein is CASSEAGNTEAFF. The DNA of the CDR3 is TGTGCCAGCAGTGAAGCAGGGAACACTGAAGCTTTCTTT.